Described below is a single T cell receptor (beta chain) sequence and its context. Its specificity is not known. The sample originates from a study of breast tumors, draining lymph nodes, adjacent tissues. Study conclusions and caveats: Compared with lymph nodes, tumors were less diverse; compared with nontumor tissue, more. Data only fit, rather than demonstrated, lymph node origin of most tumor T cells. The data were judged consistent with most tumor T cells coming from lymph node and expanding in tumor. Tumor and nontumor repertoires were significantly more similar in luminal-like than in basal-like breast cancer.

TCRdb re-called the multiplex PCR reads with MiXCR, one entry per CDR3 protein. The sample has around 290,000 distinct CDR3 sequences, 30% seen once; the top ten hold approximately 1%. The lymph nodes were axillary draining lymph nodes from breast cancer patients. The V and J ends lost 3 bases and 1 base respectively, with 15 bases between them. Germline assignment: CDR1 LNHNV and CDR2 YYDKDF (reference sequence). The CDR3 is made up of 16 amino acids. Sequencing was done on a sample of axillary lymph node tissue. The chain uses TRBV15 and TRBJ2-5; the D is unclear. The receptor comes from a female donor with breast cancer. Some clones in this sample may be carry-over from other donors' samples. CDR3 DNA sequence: TGTGCCACCAGCAGCTTGGTCAGCGCAATCCAAGAGACCCAGTACTTC. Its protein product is CATSSLVSAIQETQYF.